This T cell receptor beta chain emerged from a study of shared clonotypes between healthy human individuals. Study as a whole: The study drew on a couple of women and a few men aged 18 to 49 as donors. Per-donor plates numbered three CD4 naive, three CD4 memory, two CD8 naive and one CD8 memory. The study, taken as a whole, reports: Non-shared clonotypes had lower generation probabilities than clonotypes shared by all four sorted-subset donors.

Researchers partitioned CD4+ cells into CD45RA+ naive and CD45RA-negative memory subsets. Sequencing was performed with immunoSEQ multiplex PCR; in TCRdb, only in-frame clones are kept and a portion is missing. Among roughly 300,000 clones listed, 73% were seen once. With respect to this clone: The antigen is undetermined.

The CDR3 spans 15 residues. CDR1 and CDR2 from the germline V gene are SGHDT and YYEEEE. V shed 0 bases, J shed 9 bases, and the junction held 6 bases outside the gene matches. V usage is TRBV5-6 and J usage is TRBJ2-1, with 10 bases fitting TRBD1. The origin of this receptor is a man younger than 45 in good health. What was sequenced was memory CD4+ T cells sorted from blood. Specified subset: CD45RA-negative fraction. DNA for the CDR3: TGTGCCAGCAGCTTGGTTGGGACAGGGGAAAGTGAGCAGTTCTTC. Translation: CASSLVGTGESEQFF.